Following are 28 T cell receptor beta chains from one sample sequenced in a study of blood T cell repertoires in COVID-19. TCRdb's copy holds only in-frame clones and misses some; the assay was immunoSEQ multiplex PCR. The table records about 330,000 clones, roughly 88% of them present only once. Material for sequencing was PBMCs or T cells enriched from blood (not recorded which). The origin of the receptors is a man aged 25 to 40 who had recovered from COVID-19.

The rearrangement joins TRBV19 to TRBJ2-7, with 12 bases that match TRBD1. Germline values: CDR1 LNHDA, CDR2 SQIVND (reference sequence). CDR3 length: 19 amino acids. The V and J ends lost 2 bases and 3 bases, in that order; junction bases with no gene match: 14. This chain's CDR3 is CASSIRLVAGTGGFYEQYF. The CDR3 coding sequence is TGTGCCAGTAGTATAAGATTAGTCGCCGGGACAGGGGGCTTCTACGAGCAGTACTTC.

The CDR3 DNA follows: TGTGCCAGCAGCACTCGGGACACCCTGAACTATGGCTACACCTTC. Residues: CASSTRDTLNYGYTF. The V call is TRBV6-5, the J call TRBJ1-2; maybe TRBD1 (6 bases). Germline assignment: CDR1 MNHEY and CDR2 SVGAGI. The V and J ends lost 6 bases and 2 bases respectively, with 16 bases between them. The CDR3 covers 15 residues.

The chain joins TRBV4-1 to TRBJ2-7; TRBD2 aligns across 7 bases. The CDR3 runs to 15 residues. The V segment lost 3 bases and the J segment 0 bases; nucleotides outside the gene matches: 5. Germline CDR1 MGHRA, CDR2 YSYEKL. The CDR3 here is CASSQVRDYSYEQYF. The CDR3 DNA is TGCGCCAGCAGCCAGGTCCGGGACTACTCCTACGAGCAGTACTTC.

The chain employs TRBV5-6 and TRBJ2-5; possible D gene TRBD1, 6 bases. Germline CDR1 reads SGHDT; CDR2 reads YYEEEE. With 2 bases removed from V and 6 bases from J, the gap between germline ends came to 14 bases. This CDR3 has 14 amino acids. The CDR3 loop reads CASSLVRGVKTQYF. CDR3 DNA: TGTGCCAGCAGCTTAGTCAGGGGAGTCAAGACCCAGTACTTC.

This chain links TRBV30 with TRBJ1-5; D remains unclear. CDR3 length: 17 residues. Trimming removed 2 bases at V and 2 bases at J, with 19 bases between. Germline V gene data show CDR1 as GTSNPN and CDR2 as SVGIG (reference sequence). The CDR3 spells CAWSPDSLLWGNQPQHF. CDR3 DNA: TGTGCCTGGAGTCCGGACTCACTCTTATGGGGCAATCAGCCCCAGCATTTT.

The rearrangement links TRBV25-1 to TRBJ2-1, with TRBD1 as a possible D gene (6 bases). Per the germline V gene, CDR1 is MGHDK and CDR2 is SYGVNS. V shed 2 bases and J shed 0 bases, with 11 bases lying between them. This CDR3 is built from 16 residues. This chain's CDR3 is CASSEVRGGSYNEQFF. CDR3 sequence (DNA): TGTGCCAGCAGTGAAGTAAGAGGGGGCTCCTACAATGAGCAGTTCTTC.

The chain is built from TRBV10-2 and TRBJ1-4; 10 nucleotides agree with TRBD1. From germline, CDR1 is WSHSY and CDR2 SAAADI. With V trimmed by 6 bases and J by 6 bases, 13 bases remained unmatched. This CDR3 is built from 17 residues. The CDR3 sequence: CASSGSRDGTGDEKLFF. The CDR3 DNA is TGCGCCAGCAGCGGATCTCGGGATGGGACAGGGGATGAAAAACTGTTTTTT.

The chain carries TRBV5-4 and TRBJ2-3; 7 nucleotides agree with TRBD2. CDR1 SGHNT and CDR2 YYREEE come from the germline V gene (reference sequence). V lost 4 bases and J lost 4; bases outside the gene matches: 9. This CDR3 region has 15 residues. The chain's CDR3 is CASSRDYFGADTQYF. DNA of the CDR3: TGTGCCAGCAGCCGGGACTACTTCGGGGCAGATACGCAGTATTTT.

As DNA, the CDR3 is TGTGCCAGCAGCGCCAGACAGGGTAACTACGAGCAGTACTTC. Translating gives CASSARQGNYEQYF. The chain carries TRBV5-5 and TRBJ2-7; TRBD1 agrees at 7 bases. This CDR3 has 14 amino acids. V lost 4 bases to trimming and J lost 3 bases; unmatched junction nucleotides: 7. The germline gives CDR1 SGHKS, CDR2 YYEKEE (reference sequence).

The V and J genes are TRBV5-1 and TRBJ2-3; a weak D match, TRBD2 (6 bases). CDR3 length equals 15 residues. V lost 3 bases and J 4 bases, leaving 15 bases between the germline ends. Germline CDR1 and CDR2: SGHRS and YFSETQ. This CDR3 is CASSYTGTFSDTQYF. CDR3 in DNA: TGCGCCAGCAGCTATACCGGGACTTTTTCAGATACGCAGTATTTT.

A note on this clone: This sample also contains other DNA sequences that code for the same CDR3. CDR3 sequence: CASSPLGLAGETQYF. Written as DNA, the CDR3 is TGTGCCAGCTCACCACTGGGACTAGCGGGGGAGACCCAGTACTTC. The chain uses TRBV18 and TRBJ2-5; the match to TRBD2 covers 13 bases. The germline V gene encodes CDR1 KGHSH and CDR2 LQKENI. The length of the CDR3 is 15 residues. The J segment lost 5 bases and the V segment lost 1 base, leaving 1 base of the junction unmatched.

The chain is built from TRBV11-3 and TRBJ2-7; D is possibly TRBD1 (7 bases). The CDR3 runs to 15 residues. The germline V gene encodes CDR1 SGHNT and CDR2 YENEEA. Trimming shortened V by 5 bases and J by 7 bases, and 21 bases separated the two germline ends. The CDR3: CASSPGGTVLREQYF. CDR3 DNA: TGTGCCAGCAGCCCAGGGGGGACAGTCCTTAGGGAGCAGTACTTC.

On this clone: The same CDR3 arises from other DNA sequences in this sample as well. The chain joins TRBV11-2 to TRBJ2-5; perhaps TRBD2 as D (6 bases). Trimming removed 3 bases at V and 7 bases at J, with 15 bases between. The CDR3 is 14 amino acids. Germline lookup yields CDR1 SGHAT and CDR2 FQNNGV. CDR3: CASSFGRGRGTQYF. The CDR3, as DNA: TGTGCCAGCAGCTTTGGGCGGGGTCGTGGGACCCAGTACTTC.

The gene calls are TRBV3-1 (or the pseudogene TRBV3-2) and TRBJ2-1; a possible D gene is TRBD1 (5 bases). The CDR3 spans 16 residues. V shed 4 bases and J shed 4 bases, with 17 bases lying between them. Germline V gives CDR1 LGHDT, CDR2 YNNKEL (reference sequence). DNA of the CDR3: TGTGCCAGCAGCCCTTTGCTGCCAGGGCGATACAATGAGCAGTTCTTC. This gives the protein CASSPLLPGRYNEQFF.

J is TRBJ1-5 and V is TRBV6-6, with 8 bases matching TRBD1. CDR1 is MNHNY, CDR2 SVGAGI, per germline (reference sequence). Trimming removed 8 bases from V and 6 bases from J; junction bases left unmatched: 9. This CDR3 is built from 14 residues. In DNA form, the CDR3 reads TGTGCCAGCTCCCCCAGGGGGCTTAGTCAGCCCCAGCATTTT. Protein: CASSPRGLSQPQHF.

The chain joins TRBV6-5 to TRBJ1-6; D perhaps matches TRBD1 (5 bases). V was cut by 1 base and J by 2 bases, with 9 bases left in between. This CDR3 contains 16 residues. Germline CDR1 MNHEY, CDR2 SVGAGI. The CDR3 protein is CASSYWEDTYNSPLHF. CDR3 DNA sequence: TGTGCCAGCAGTTACTGGGAGGACACCTATAATTCACCCCTCCACTTT.

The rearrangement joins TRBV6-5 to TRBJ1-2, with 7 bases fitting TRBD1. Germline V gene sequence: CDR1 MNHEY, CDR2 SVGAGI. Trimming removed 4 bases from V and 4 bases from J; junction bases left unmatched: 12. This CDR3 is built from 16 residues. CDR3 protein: CASSFRDSRRVYGYTF. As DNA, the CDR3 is TGTGCCAGCAGTTTCCGGGACAGCCGGCGGGTCTATGGCTACACCTTC.

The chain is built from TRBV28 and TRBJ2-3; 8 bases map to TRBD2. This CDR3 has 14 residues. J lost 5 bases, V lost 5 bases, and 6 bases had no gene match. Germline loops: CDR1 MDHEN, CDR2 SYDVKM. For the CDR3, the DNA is TGTGCCAGCAGTCCCCAGCGGGGGAAAGATACGCAGTATTTT. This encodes CASSPQRGKDTQYF.

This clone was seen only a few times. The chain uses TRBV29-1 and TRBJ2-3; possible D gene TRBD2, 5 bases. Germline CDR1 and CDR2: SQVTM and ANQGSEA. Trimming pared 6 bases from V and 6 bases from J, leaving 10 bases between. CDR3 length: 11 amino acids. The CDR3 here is CSVAIADTQYF. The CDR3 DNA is TGCAGCGTCGCTATAGCGGATACGCAGTATTTT.

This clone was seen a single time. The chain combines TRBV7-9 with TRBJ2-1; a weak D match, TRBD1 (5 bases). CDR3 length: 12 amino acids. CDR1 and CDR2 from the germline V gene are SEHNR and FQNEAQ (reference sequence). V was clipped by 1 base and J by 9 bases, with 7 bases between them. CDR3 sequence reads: CASSLGQFEQFF. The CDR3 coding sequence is TGTGCCAGCAGCTTAGGACAGTTTGAGCAGTTCTTC.

The CDR3 nucleotides read TGTGCCACCAGCAGAGACAGGGTGAGTCAGCCCCAGCATTTT. Encoded protein: CATSRDRVSQPQHF. The genes are TRBV15 and TRBJ1-5, with D maybe TRBD1 (5 bases). The CDR3 is made up of 14 amino acids. V was clipped by 0 bases and J by 6 bases, with 9 bases between them. Looked up from germline, CDR1 is LNHNV and CDR2 is YYDKDF (reference sequence).

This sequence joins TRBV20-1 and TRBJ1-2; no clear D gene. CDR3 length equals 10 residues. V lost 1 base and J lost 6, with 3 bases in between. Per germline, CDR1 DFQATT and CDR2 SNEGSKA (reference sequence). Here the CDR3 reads CSARVDGYTF. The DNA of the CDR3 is TGCAGTGCTAGAGTAGATGGCTACACCTTC.

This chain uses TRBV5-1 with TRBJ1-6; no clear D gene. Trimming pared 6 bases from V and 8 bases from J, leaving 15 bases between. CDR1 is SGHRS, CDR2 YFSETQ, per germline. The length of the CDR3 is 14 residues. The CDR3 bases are TGCGCCAGCACCCCCGGGGTGACGGATTCACCCCTCCACTTT. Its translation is CASTPGVTDSPLHF. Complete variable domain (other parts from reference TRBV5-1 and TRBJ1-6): KAGVTQTPRYLIKTRGQQVTLSCSPISGHRSVSWYQQTPGQGLQFLFEYFSETQRNKGNFPGRFSGRQFSNSRSEMNVSTLELGDSALYLCASTPGVTDSPLHFGNGTRLTVT.

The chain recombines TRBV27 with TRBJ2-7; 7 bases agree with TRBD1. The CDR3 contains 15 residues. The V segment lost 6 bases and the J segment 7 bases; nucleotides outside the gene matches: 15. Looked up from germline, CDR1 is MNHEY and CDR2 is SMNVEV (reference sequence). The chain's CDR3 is CASRPRAGGSSEQYF. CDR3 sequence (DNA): TGTGCCAGCAGGCCCAGGGCAGGGGGATCGAGTGAGCAGTACTTC.

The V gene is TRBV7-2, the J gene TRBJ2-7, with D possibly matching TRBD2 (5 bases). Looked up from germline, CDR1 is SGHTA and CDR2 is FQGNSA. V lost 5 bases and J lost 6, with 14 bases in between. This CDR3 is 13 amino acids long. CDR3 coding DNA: TGTGCCAGCAGCAGGACTTATTCGCCCGAGCAGTACTTC. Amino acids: CASSRTYSPEQYF.

The CDR3 sequence is CASSLDPGTASTDTQYF. The DNA of the CDR3 is TGTGCCAGCAGCTTAGACCCCGGGACAGCTAGCACAGATACGCAGTATTTT. The chain employs TRBV11-2 and TRBJ2-3, with 7 bases aligning to TRBD1. Germline V gene data show CDR1 as SGHAT and CDR2 as FQNNGV. Trimming cost V 0 bases and J 0 bases; bases outside gene matches: 6. CDR3 length: 17 residues.

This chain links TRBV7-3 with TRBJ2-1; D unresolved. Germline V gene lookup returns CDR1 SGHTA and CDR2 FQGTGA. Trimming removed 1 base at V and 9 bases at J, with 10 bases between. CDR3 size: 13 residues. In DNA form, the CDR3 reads TGTGCCAGCAGCTTAAACTCAGGCACTGAGCAGTTCTTC. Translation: CASSLNSGTEQFF.

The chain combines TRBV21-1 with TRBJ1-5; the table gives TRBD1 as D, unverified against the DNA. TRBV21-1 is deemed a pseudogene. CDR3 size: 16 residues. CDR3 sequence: CASTLLKTGGNQPQHF. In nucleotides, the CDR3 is TGTGCCAGCACCCTCCTTAAGACAGGGGGCAATCAGCCCCAGCATTTT.